These 15 T cell receptor beta chains came from one sample sequenced in a study of blood T cell repertoires in COVID-19. The protocol was immunoSEQ multiplex PCR, while the TCRdb copy is restricted to in-frame clones and leaves out a portion. Among a few hundred thousand clones listed, 84% were seen once. Sequencing used peripheral blood. All receptors derive from a woman aged 40 to 50 who had recovered from COVID-19.

The rearrangement uses TRBV25-1 and TRBJ1-1, with TRBD1 as a possible D gene (6 bases). Trimming removed 6 bases from V and 1 base from J, with 18 bases in between. In germline, CDR1 is MGHDK, CDR2 SYGVNS. This CDR3 is built from 16 residues. CDR3 sequence (DNA): TGTGCCAGCAGGGAAGATTCGGGACACCCGAACACTGAAGCTTTCTTT. Its protein product is CASREDSGHPNTEAFF.

The chain carries TRBV4-2 and TRBJ1-1, with 8 positions matching TRBD1. Germline trimming cut 4 bases from V and 2 bases from J; bases unmatched to any gene: 9. The CDR3 length is 16 residues. The V gene's germline CDR1 is LGHNA and CDR2 YNFKEQ. The CDR3 sequence is CASSPGPTGVNTEAFF. CDR3 nucleotides: TGTGCCAGCAGCCCCGGACCGACAGGGGTAAACACTGAAGCTTTCTTT.

V gene TRBV6-6 combines with J gene TRBJ1-3; D is uncertain. Germline CDR1 MNHNY, CDR2 SVGAGI (reference sequence). This CDR3 has 15 residues. V lost 2 bases, J lost 0 bases, and 8 bases lay in between. CDR3 protein: CASSYVVLSGNTIYF. Written as DNA, the CDR3 is TGTGCCAGCAGTTACGTTGTTCTCTCTGGAAACACCATATATTTT.

The chain employs TRBV19 and TRBJ1-1; TRBD1 matches 9 bases. The V gene's germline CDR1 is LNHDA and CDR2 SQIVND (reference sequence). V lost 7 bases to trimming and J lost 4 bases; unmatched junction nucleotides: 16. The CDR3 loop spans 17 amino acids. The CDR3 DNA is TGTGCCAGTAAAGGACAGGGGAGGGCCCTCAAGAGCACTGAAGCTTTCTTT. This codes for CASKGQGRALKSTEAFF. The variable domain in full, with the rest retrieved from reference TRBV19 and TRBJ1-1, is DGGITQSPKYLFRKEGQNVTLSCEQNLNHDAMYWYRQDPGQGLRLIYYSQIVNDFQKGDIAEGYSVSREKKESFPLTVTSAQKNPTAFYLCASKGQGRALKSTEAFFGQGTRLTVV.

V usage is TRBV19 and J usage is TRBJ1-2; 9 nucleotides match TRBD1. Germline V lookup: CDR1 LNHDA, CDR2 SQIVND (reference sequence). Trimming removed 1 base from V and 8 bases from J; junction bases left unmatched: 8. This CDR3 contains 15 residues. CDR3 protein: CASSIVGTGPSGYTF. As DNA, the CDR3 is TGTGCCAGTAGTATAGTCGGGACAGGGCCGTCGGGCTACACCTTC.

The chain employs TRBV2 and TRBJ1-2; a weak D match, TRBD1 (6 bases). The germline gives CDR1 SNHLY, CDR2 FYNNEI. The ends were cut back, 7 bases at V and 7 bases at J, with 19 bases in the middle. CDR3 length: 14 amino acids. CDR3 residues: CASIPTGQSGGYTF. CDR3 bases: TGTGCCAGCATCCCCACAGGGCAGTCTGGTGGCTACACCTTC.

This sequence joins TRBV28 and TRBJ1-5, with 9 bases fitting TRBD1. With V trimmed by 4 bases and J by 6 bases, 7 bases remained unmatched. This CDR3 region has 15 residues. In germline, CDR1 is MDHEN, CDR2 SYDVKM. As DNA, the CDR3 is TGTGCCAGCAGTTCCCCCGGGACAGGGACTCAGCCCCAGCATTTT. It specifies CASSSPGTGTQPQHF.

V usage is TRBV30 and J usage is TRBJ1-1, with D hard to call. This CDR3 is 12 amino acids long. Germline-derived CDR1 and CDR2 are GTSNPN and SVGIG (reference sequence). The V end lost 4 bases, the J end lost 5 bases, and 11 bases lay between the germline ends. CDR3 in DNA: TGTGCCTGGAACGTTCGGGTAACTGAAGCTTTCTTT. The encoded protein is CAWNVRVTEAFF.

The CDR3: CASRGGYGSTAPYGYTF. CDR3 DNA: TGTGCCAGCAGGGGCGGGTACGGCTCCACCGCTCCCTATGGCTACACCTTC. This sequence joins TRBV5-4 and TRBJ1-2, with no clear D. Germline V gene data show CDR1 as SGHNT and CDR2 as YYREEE (reference sequence). Trimming removed 5 bases at V and 4 bases at J, with 24 bases between. The CDR3 contains 17 residues.

V usage is TRBV14 and J usage is TRBJ2-7, with 8 bases matching TRBD1. Germline V gene lookup returns CDR1 SGHDN and CDR2 FVKESK. The CDR3 sequence is 15 residues long. J was trimmed by 2 bases and V by 1 base; bases with no gene match: 4. The CDR3 nucleotides read TGTGCCAGCAGCCAAGTCTGGACAGGGCCCTACGAGCAGTACTTC. As protein: CASSQVWTGPYEQYF.

The chain combines TRBV19 with TRBJ2-3; the match to TRBD1 covers 8 bases. CDR1 is LNHDA and CDR2 is SQIVND in the germline V gene (reference sequence). This CDR3 comprises 15 residues. Germline trimming cut 4 bases from V and 4 bases from J; bases unmatched to any gene: 7. The CDR3 coding sequence is TGTGCCAGTAGTACCTCCAGGGGGCTAGCAGATACGCAGTATTTT. This translates into CASSTSRGLADTQYF.

The rearrangement uses TRBV6-5 and TRBJ1-5, with 8 positions matching TRBD1. The germline V gene encodes CDR1 MNHEY and CDR2 SVGAGI. The CDR3 loop spans 14 amino acids. Unmatched junction bases numbered 9, after V lost 11 bases and J lost 3 bases. The CDR3 spells CAARDRSYNQPQHF. CDR3 DNA sequence: TGTGCCGCCCGGGACAGGAGCTACAATCAGCCCCAGCATTTT.

CDR3 sequence: CASSQNTEAFF. CDR3 sequence (DNA): TGTGCCAGCAGCCAGAACACTGAAGCTTTCTTT. The chain recombines TRBV11-3 with TRBJ1-1; D not certain. The length of the CDR3 is 11 residues. Per germline, CDR1 SGHNT and CDR2 YENEEA. V was trimmed by 5 bases and J by 1 base, leaving 2 bases between them.

The V call is TRBV27, the J call TRBJ2-1; 10 bases are a match to TRBD1. This CDR3 region has 16 residues. Germline V lookup: CDR1 MNHEY, CDR2 SMNVEV (reference sequence). V shed 1 base and J 7 bases; nucleotides not matched to a gene: 7. The CDR3 reads CASSLYGTGVVNEQFF. The DNA of the CDR3 is TGTGCCAGCAGTTTATATGGGACAGGGGTGGTTAATGAGCAGTTCTTC.

This clone occurred a few times. The rearrangement uses TRBV7-2 and TRBJ1-6; D remains unclear. Trimming left V 2 bases short and J 10 bases short, with 15 bases between. The CDR3 runs 15 residues. Germline-derived CDR1 and CDR2 are SGHTA and FQGNSA. The CDR3 bases are TGTGCCAGCAGCTTATTACGGCGGCTTGGCTCACCCCTCCACTTT. Protein: CASSLLRRLGSPLHF.